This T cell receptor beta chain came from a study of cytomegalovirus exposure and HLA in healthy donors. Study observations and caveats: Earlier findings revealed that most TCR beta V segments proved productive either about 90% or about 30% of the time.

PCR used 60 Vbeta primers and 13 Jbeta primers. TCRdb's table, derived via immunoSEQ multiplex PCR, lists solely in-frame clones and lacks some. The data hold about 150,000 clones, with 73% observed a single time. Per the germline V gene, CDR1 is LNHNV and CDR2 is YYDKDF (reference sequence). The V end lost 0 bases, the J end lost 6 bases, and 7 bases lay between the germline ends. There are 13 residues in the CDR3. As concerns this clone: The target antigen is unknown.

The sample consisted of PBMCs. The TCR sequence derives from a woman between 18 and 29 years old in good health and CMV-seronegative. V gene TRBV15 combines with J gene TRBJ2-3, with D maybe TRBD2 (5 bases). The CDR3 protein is CATSRDRGDTQYF. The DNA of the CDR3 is TGTGCCACCAGCAGAGATCGCGGGGATACGCAGTATTTT.